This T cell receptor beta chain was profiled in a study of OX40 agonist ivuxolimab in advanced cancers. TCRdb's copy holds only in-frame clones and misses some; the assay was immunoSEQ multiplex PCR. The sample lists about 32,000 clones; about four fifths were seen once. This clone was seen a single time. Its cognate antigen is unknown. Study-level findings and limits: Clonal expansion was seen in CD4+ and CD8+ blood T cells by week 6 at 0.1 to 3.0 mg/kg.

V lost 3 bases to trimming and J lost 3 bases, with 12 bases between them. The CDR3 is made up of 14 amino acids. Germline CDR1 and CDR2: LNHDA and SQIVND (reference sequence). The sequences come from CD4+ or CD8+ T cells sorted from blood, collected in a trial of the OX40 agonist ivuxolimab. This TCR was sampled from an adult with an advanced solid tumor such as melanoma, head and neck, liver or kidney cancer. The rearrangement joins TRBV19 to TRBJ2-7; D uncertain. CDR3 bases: TGTGCCAGTAGTATCGGCTCTCCGATCTACGAGCAGTACTTC. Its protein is CASSIGSPIYEQYF.